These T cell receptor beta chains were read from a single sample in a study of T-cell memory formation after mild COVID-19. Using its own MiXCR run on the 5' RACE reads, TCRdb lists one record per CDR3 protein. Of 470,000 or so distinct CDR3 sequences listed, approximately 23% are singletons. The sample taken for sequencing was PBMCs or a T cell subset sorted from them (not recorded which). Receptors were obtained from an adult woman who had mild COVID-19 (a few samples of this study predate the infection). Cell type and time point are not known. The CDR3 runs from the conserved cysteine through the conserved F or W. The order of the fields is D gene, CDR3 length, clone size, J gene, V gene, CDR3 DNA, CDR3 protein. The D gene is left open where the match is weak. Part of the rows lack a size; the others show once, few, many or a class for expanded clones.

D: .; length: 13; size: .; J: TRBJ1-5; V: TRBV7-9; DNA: TGTGCCAGCAGCCATATAGGTAATCAGCCCCAGCATTTT; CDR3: CASSHIGNQPQHF
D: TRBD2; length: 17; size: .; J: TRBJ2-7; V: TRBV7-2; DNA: TGTGCCAGCAGCGAAGCCCTCACTAGCGGGACACCCTACGAGCAGTACTTC; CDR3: CASSEALTSGTPYEQYF
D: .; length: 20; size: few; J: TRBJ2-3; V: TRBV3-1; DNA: TGTGCCAGCAGCCAAGACGGGGATTTCGGCCGGCGGGAAGGCACAGATACGCAGTATTTT; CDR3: CASSQDGDFGRREGTDTQYF
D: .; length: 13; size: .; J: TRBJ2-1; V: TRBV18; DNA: TGTGCCAGCTCACCAACCAGGGTCTATGAGCAGTTCTTC; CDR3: CASSPTRVYEQFF
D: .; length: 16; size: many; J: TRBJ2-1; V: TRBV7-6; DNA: TGTGCCAGCAGCCTCATGTCGAACACGAATCCCAATGAGCAGTTCTTC; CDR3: CASSLMSNTNPNEQFF
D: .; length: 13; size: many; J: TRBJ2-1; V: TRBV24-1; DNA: TGTGCCACCAGTGGAAGCTCCTACAATGAGCAGTTCTTC; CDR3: CATSGSSYNEQFF
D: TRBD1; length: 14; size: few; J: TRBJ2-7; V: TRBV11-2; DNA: TGTGCCAGCAGCTTCGGGACAGGTCCCTACGAGCAGTACTTC; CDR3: CASSFGTGPYEQYF
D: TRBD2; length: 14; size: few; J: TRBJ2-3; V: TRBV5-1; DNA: TGCGCCAGCAGCCCCCGGGACTACACAGATACGCAGTATTTT; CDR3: CASSPRDYTDTQYF
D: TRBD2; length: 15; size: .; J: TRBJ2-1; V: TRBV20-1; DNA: TGCAGTGCTGATAGCGGGAAGGGATCCTACAATGAGCAGTTCTTC; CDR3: CSADSGKGSYNEQFF
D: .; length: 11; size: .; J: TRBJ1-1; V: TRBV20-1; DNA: TGCAGTGCTAGAGATCCGTTTGAAGCTTTCTTT; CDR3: CSARDPFEAFF
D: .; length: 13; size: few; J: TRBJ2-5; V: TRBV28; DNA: TGTGCCAGCAGGCCACAGGGAAAAGAGACCCAGTACTTC; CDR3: CASRPQGKETQYF
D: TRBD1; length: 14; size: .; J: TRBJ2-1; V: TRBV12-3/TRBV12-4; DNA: TGTGCCAGCAGTGTCGGGACAGCCTACAATGAGCAGTTCTTC; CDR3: CASSVGTAYNEQFF